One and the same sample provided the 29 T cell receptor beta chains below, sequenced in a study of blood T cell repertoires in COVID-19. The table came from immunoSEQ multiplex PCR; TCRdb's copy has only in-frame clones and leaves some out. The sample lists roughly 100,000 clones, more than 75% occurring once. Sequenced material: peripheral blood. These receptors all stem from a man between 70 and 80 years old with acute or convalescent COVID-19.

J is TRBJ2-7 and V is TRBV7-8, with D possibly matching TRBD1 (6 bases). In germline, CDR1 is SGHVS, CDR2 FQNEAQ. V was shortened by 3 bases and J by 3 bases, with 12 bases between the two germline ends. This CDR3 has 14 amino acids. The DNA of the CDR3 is TGTGCCAGCAGCTTTTCGGGACACGACTACGAGCAGTACGTC. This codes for CASSFSGHDYEQYV.

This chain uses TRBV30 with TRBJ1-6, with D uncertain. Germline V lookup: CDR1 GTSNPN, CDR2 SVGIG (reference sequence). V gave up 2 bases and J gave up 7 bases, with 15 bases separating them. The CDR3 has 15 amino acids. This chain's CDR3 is CAWSTKAPGNSPLHF. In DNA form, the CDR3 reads TGTGCCTGGAGTACCAAGGCCCCCGGGAATTCACCCCTCCACTTT.

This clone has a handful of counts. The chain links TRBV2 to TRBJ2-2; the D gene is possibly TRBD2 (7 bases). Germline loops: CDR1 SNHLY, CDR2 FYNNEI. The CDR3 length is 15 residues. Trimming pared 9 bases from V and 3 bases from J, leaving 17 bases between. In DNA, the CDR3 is TGTGCCAGGAGGAGGGGGGGCCCGGACACCGGGGAGCTGTTTTTT. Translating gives CARRRGGPDTGELFF. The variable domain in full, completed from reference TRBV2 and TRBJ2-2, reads EPEVTQTPSHQVTQMGQEVILRCVPISNHLYFYWYRQILGQKVEFLVSFYNNEISEKSEIFDDQFSVERPDGSNFTLKIRSTKLEDSAMYFCARRRGGPDTGELFFGEGSRLTVL.

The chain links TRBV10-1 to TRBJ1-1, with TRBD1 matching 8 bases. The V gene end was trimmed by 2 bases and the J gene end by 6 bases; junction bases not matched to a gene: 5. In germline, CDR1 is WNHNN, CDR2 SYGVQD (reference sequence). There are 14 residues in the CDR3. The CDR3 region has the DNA TGCGCCAGCAGTGAGGACAGGGGAGTCCCTGAAGCTTTCTTT. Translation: CASSEDRGVPEAFF.

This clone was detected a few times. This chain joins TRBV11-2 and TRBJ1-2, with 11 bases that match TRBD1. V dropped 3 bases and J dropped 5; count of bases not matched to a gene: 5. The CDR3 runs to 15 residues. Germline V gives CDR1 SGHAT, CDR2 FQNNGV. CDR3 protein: CASSFLGQGAYGYTF. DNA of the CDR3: TGTGCCAGCAGCTTCCTAGGACAGGGGGCGTATGGCTACACCTTC.

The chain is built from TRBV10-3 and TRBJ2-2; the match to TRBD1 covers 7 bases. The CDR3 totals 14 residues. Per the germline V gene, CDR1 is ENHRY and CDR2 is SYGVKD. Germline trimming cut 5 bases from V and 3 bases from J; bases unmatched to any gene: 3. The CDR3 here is CAISPQGYTGELFF. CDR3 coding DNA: TGTGCCATCAGTCCACAGGGGTACACCGGGGAGCTGTTTTTT.

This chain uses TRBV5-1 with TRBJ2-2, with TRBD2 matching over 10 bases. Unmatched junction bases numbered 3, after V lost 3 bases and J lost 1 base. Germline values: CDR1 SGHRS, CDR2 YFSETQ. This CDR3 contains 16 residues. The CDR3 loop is CASSSLAGGNTGELFF. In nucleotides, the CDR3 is TGCGCCAGCAGCTCGTTAGCGGGAGGGAACACCGGGGAGCTGTTTTTT.

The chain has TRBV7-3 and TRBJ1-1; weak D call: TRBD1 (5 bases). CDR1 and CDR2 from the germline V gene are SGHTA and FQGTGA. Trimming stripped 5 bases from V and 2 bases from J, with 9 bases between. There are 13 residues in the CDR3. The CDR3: CASSDQGNTEAFF. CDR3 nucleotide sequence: TGTGCCAGCAGCGATCAGGGTAACACTGAAGCTTTCTTT.

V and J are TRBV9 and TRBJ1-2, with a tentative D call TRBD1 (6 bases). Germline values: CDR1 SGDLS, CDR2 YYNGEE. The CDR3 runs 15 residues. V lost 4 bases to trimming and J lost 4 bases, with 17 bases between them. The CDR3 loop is CASSQTTLGGYGYTF. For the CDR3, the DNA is TGTGCCAGCAGCCAGACGACTCTAGGGGGCTATGGCTACACCTTC. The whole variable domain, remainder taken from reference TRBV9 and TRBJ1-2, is DSGVTQTPKHLITATGQRVTLRCSPRSGDLSVYWYQQSLDQGLQFLIQYYNGEERAKGNILERFSAQQFPDLHSELNLSSLELGDSALYFCASSQTTLGGYGYTFGSGTRLTVV.

The CDR3 is CASSLDTGLQYF. DNA for the CDR3: TGTGCCAGCAGCTTAGATACAGGCCTTCAGTACTTC. The chain couples TRBV7-2 to TRBJ2-7; tentative D call: TRBD1 (5 bases). The V gene lost 1 base and the J gene lost 10 bases, with 11 bases spanning the gap. The CDR3 is 12 residues long. CDR1 is SGHTA and CDR2 is FQGNSA in the germline V gene.

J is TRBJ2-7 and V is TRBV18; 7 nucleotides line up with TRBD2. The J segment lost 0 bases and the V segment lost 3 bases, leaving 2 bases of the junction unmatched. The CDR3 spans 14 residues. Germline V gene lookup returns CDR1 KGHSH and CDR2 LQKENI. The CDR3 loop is CASSPGLSSYEQYF. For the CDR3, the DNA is TGTGCCAGCTCACCGGGACTATCCTCCTACGAGCAGTACTTC.

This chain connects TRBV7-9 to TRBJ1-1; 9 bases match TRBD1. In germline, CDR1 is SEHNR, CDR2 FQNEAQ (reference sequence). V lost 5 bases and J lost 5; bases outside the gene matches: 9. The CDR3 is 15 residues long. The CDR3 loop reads CASSGRDRDFTEAFF. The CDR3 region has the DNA TGTGCCAGCAGCGGCCGGGACAGGGATTTTACTGAAGCTTTCTTT.

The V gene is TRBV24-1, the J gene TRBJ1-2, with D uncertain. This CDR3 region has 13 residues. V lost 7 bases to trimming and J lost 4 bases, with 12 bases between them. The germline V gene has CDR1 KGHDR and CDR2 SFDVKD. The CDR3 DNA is TGTGCCACCAGGGACCCCGAGGGCTATGGCTACACCTTC. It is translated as CATRDPEGYGYTF.

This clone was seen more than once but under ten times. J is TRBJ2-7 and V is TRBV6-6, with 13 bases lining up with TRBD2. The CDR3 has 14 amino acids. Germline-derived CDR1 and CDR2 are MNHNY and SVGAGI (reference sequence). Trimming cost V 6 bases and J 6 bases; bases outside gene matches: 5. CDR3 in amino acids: CASRGGLAGVEQYF. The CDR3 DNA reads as TGTGCCAGCAGGGGAGGACTAGCGGGAGTCGAGCAGTACTTC.

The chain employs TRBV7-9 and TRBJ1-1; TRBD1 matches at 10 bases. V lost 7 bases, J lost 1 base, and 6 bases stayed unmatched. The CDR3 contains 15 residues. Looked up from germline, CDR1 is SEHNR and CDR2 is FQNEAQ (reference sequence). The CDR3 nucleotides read TGTGCCAGCACCGGGACAGGGGATGCGAACACTGAAGCTTTCTTT. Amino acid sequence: CASTGTGDANTEAFF.

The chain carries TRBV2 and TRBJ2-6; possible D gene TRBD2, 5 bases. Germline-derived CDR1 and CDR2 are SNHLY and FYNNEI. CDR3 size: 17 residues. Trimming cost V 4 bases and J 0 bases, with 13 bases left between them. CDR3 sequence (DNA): TGTGCCAGCAGTGGGGATCGCGGAGGCTCTGGGGCCAACGTCCTGACTTTC. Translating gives CASSGDRGGSGANVLTF.

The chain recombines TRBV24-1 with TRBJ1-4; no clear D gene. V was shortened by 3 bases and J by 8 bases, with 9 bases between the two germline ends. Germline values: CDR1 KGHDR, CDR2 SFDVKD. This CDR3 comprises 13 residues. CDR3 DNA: TGTGCCACCAGTGATCCCTTGGCCGAAAAACTGTTTTTT. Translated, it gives CATSDPLAEKLFF.

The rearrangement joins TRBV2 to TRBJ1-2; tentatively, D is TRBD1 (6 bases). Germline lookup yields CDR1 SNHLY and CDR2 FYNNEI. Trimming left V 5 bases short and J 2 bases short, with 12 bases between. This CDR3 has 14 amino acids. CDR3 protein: CASSYQTGNYGYTF. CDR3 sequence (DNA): TGTGCCAGCAGTTACCAGACAGGAAACTATGGCTACACCTTC.

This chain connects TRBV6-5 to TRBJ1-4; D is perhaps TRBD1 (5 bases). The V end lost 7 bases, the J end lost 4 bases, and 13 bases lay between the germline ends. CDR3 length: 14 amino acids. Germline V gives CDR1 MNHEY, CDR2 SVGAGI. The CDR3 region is CASKGGGYNEKLFF. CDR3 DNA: TGTGCCAGCAAAGGCGGGGGTTATAATGAAAAACTGTTTTTT.

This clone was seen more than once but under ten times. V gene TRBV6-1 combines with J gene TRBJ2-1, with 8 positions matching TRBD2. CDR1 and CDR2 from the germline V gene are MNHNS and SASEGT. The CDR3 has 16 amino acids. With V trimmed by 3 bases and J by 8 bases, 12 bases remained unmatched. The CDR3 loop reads CASSEGSGGLTDEQFF. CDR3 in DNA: TGTGCCAGCAGTGAGGGTTCGGGGGGGTTAACTGATGAGCAGTTCTTC.

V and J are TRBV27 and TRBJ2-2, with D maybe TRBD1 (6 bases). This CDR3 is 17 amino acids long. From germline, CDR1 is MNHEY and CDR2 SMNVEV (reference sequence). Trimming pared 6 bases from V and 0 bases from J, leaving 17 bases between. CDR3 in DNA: TGTGCCAGCAGCCGGACAGTACTAAAATCGAACACCGGGGAGCTGTTTTTT. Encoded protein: CASSRTVLKSNTGELFF.

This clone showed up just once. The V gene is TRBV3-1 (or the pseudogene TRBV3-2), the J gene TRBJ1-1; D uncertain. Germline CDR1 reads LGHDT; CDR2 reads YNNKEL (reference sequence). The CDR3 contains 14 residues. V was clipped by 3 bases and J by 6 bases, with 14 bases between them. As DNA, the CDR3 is TGTGCCAGCAGCCACCTTTTACGCGGAGCTGAAGCTTTCTTT. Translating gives CASSHLLRGAEAFF.

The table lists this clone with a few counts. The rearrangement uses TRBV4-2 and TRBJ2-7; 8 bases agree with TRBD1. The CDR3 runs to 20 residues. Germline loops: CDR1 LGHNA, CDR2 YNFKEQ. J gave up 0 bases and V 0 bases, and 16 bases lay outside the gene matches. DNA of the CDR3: TGTGCCAGCAGCCAAGATCCCCCAGGACAGGGCAGTGGCGGCTCCTACGAGCAGTACTTC. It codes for CASSQDPPGQGSGGSYEQYF.

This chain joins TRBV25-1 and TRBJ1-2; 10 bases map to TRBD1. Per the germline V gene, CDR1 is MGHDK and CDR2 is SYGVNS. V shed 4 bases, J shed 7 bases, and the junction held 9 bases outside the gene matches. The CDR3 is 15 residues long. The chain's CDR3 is CASSVGTGDSGGYTF. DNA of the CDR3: TGTGCCAGCAGTGTGGGGACAGGGGACTCGGGTGGCTACACCTTC.

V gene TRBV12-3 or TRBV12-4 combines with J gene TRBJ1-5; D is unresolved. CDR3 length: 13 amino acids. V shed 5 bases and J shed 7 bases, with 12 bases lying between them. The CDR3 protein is CASSLFVAQPQHF. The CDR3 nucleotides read TGTGCCAGCAGTCTATTCGTCGCCCAGCCCCAGCATTTT.

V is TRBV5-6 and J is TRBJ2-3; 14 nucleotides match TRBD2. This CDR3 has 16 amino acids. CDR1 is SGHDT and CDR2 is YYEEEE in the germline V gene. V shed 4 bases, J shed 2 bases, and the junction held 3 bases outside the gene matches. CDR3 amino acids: CASSGGLAGDTDTQYF. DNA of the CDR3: TGTGCCAGCAGCGGGGGACTAGCGGGAGACACAGATACGCAGTATTTT. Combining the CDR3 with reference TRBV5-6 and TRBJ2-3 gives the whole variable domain DAGVTQSPTHLIKTRGQQVTLRCSPKSGHDTVSWYQQALGQGPQFIFQYYEEEERQRGNFPDRFSGHQFPNYSSELNVNALLLGDSALYLCASSGGLAGDTDTQYFGPGTRLTVL.

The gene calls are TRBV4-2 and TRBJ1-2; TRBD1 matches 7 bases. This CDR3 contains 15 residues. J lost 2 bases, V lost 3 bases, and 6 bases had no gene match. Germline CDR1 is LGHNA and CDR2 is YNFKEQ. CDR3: CASSHEGQKNYGYTF. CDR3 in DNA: TGTGCCAGCAGCCACGAGGGACAGAAAAACTATGGCTACACCTTC.

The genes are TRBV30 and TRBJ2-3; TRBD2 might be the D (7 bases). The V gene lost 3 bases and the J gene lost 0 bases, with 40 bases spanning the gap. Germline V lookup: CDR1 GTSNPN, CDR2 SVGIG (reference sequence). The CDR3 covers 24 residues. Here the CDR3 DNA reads TGTGCCTGGAGGCGACGTGACAGGACAAGGGCTAGCGGACCCGATATCCTTAGCACAGATACGCAGTATTTT. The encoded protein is CAWRRRDRTRASGPDILSTDTQYF.

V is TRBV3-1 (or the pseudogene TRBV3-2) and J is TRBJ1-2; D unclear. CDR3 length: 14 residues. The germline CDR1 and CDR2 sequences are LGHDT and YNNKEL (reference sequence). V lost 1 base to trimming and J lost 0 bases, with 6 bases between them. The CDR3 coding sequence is TGTGCCAGCAGCCAAGGAGGAGCTAACTATGGCTACACCTTC. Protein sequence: CASSQGGANYGYTF.